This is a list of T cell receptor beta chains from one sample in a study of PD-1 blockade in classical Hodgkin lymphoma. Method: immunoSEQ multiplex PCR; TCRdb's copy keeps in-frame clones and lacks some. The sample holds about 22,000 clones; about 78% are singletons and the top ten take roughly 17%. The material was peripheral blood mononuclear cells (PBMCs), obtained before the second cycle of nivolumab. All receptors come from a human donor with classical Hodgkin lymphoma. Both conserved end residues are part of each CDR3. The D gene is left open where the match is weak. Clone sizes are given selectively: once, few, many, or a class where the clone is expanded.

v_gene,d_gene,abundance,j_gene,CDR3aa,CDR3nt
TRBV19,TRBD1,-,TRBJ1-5,CASSIAPTGLNQPQHF,TGTGCCAGTAGTATAGCTCCGACAGGGCTCAATCAGCCCCAGCATTTT
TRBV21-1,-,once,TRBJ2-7,CASTNVRAGETYEQYF,TGTGCCAGCACCAACGTTCGAGCGGGAGAGACCTACGAGCAGTACTTC
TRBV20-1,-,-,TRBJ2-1,CSASYNEQFF,TGCAGTGCTAGCTACAATGAGCAGTTCTTC
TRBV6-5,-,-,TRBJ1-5,CASQDRSGQPQHF,TGTGCCAGCCAAGACAGGTCCGGTCAGCCCCAGCATTTT
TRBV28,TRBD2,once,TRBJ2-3,CASSLWGGADTQYF,TGTGCCAGCAGTTTGTGGGGGGGGGCAGATACGCAGTATTTT
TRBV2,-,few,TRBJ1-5,CASSESPKPQHF,TGTGCCAGCAGTGAATCACCGAAGCCCCAGCATTTT
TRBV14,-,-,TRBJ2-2,CASSQDLGGTGELFF,TGTGCCAGCAGCCAAGATTTGGGGGGAACCGGGGAGCTGTTTTTT
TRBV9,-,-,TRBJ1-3,CASSAQLGAGNTIYF,TGTGCCAGCAGCGCGCAACTAGGGGCCGGAAACACCATATATTTT
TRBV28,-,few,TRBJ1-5,CASSRDNSNQPQHF,TGTGCCAGCAGCCGGGACAACAGCAATCAGCCCCAGCATTTT
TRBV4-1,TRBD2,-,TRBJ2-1,CASSQNQLAGGYNEQFF,TGCGCCAGCAGCCAGAATCAACTAGCGGGAGGGTACAATGAGCAGTTCTTC
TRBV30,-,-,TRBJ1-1,CAWSRGQLNTEAFF,TGTGCCTGGAGTCGGGGTCAATTGAACACTGAAGCTTTCTTT
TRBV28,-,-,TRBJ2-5,CASSLEGAPGETQYF,TGTGCCAGCAGTTTAGAAGGGGCGCCCGGGGAGACCCAGTACTTC
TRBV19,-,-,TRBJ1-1,CASSSLTGEAFF,TGTGCCAGTAGTTCCCTTACCGGGGAAGCTTTCTTT
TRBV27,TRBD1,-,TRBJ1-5,CASSGQGAGNQPQHF,TGTGCCAGCAGCGGACAGGGGGCGGGCAATCAGCCCCAGCATTTT
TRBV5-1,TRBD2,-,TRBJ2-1,CASSYIAGGPGNEQFF,TGCGCCAGCAGCTACATAGCGGGAGGGCCGGGCAATGAGCAGTTCTTC
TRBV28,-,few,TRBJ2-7,CASSPPAGREFGEQYF,TGTGCCAGCAGTCCACCCGCTGGTCGCGAGTTCGGCGAGCAGTACTTC
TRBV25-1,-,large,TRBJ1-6,CASSTRLQGDNSPLHF,TGTGCCAGCAGTACCCGACTTCAGGGCGATAATTCACCCCTCCACTTT
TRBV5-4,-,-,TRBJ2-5,CASSSGDYQETQYF,TGTGCCAGCAGCTCCGGGGACTACCAAGAGACCCAGTACTTC
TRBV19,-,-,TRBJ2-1,CASSIGTHNEQFF,TGTGCCAGTAGTATAGGTACACACAATGAGCAGTTCTTC
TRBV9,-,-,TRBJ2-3,CASSVGTTDTQYF,TGTGCCAGCAGCGTTGGAACCACAGATACGCAGTATTTT
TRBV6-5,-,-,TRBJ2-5,CASSSSGQGAGETQYF,-